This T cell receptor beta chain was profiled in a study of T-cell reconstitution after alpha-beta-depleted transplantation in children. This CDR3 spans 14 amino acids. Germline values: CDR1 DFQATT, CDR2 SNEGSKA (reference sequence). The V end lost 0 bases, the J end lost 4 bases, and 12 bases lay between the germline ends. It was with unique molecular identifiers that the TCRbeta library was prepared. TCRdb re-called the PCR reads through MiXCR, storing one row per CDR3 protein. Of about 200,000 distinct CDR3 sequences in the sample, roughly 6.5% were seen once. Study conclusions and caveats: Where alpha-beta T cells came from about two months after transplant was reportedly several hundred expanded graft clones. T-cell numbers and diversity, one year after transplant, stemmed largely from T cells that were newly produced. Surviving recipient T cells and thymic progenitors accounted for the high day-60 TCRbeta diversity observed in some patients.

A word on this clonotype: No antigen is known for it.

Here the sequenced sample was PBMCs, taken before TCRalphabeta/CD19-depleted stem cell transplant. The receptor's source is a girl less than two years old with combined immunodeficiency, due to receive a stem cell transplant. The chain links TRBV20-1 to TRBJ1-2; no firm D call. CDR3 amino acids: CSARDQGLLYGYTF. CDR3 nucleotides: TGCAGTGCTAGAGATCAAGGGTTACTCTATGGCTACACCTTC.